The 26 T cell receptor beta chains listed next were all sequenced from one sample in a study of T cell repertoires in cytomegalovirus infection. Each CDR3 protein is one row after TCRdb ran MiXCR on the reads. This sample has fewer than 1,000,000 distinct CDR3 sequences, with 31% found just once. These TCRs are of unknown antigen specificity. The source was cultured CD8+ T cells from PBMCs, collected from culture after CMV antigen stimulation. All receptors derive from a human donor in good health (CMV status not recorded). Some clones in this sample may be carry-over from other donors' samples.

This chain connects TRBV3-1 to TRBJ2-3, with 10 nucleotides matching TRBD2. The CDR3 sequence is 15 residues long. J lost 5 bases, V lost 6 bases, and 8 bases had no gene match. Per germline, CDR1 LGHDT and CDR2 YNNKEL (reference sequence). DNA for the CDR3: TGTGCCAGCAGTCCCAGCGGGGGGGCCAGAGATACGCAGTATTTT. It is translated as CASSPSGGARDTQYF.

J is TRBJ1-2 and V is TRBV5-6, with unresolved D. The CDR3 length is 13 residues. Germline CDR1 SGHDT, CDR2 YYEEEE. Trimming took 4 bases from V and 4 from J, leaving 11 bases between them. The CDR3 DNA reads TGTGCCAGCAGCCCCTCCAGGCTCTATGGCTACACCTTC. Amino acid sequence: CASSPSRLYGYTF.

The chain couples TRBV28 to TRBJ2-3; possible D gene TRBD1, 6 bases. CDR3 length: 16 residues. CDR1 and CDR2 from the germline V gene are MDHEN and SYDVKM. V was trimmed by 1 base and J by 3 bases, leaving 14 bases between them. CDR3: CASSLFLGAWTDTQYF. CDR3 nucleotides: TGTGCCAGCAGTTTATTCCTGGGGGCTTGGACAGATACGCAGTATTTT.

The rearrangement uses TRBV19 and TRBJ2-1, with 9 bases identical to TRBD2. CDR1 and CDR2 from the germline V gene are LNHDA and SQIVND (reference sequence). This CDR3 comprises 15 residues. J was trimmed by 9 bases and V by 5 bases; bases with no gene match: 11. CDR3 loop: CASSLRLAAEREQFF. In DNA, the CDR3 is TGTGCCAGTAGTCTTCGACTAGCGGCGGAGCGTGAGCAGTTCTTC.

This chain links TRBV25-1 with TRBJ2-1, with D possibly matching TRBD2 (7 bases). CDR3 size: 16 residues. Trimming left V 1 base short and J 7 bases short, with 17 bases between. Germline V CDR1 and CDR2: MGHDK, SYGVNS. The chain's CDR3 is CASSEWGGGPRNEQFF. The CDR3 DNA is TGTGCCAGCAGTGAATGGGGGGGGGGGCCGAGGAATGAGCAGTTCTTC. Full variable domain (rest looked up from reference TRBV25-1 and TRBJ2-1): EADIYQTPRYLVIGTGKKITLECSQTMGHDKMYWYQQDPGMELHLIHYSYGVNSTEKGDLSSESTVSRIRTEHFPLTLESARPSHTSQYLCASSEWGGGPRNEQFFGPGTRLTVL.

This clonotype was recorded only once. CDR3 DNA sequence: TGTGCCAGCAGGCAGACAGGGGACCACTACAATGAGCAGTTCTTC. Encoded protein: CASRQTGDHYNEQFF. This rearrangement joins TRBV12-3 or TRBV12-4 to TRBJ2-1, with 8 positions matching TRBD1. Trimming took 6 bases from V and 3 from J; bases not matched to a gene: 7. This CDR3 region has 15 residues.

The CDR3 reads CASSPSAHPYEQYF. For the CDR3, the DNA is TGTGCCAGCAGTCCCTCGGCCCATCCCTACGAGCAGTACTTC. The chain employs TRBV27 and TRBJ2-7; D call uncertain. Trimming removed 5 bases from V and 2 bases from J, with 13 bases in between. Germline CDR1 and CDR2: MNHEY and SMNVEV (reference sequence). The CDR3 is 14 amino acids.

This clonotype was seen a few times. The J gene is TRBJ1-2, the V gene TRBV4-3, with TRBD1 as a possible D gene (6 bases). V lost 0 bases to trimming and J lost 3 bases, with 20 bases between them. Germline CDR1 and CDR2: LGHNA and YSLEER. The length of the CDR3 is 18 residues. CDR3 region: CASSQDSWTVWNYYGYTF. The CDR3 DNA is TGCGCCAGCAGCCAAGATAGTTGGACAGTTTGGAACTACTATGGCTACACCTTC.

V and J are TRBV24-1 and TRBJ2-1; no firm D call. CDR1 and CDR2 (germline): KGHDR, SFDVKD. This CDR3 has 13 amino acids. Trimming removed 0 bases at V and 6 bases at J, with 5 bases between. The CDR3 protein is CATSDLNANEQFF. CDR3 bases: TGTGCCACCAGTGATTTGAATGCCAATGAGCAGTTCTTC.

The genes are TRBV20-1 and TRBJ1-6; 7 bases match TRBD1. Germline CDR1 reads DFQATT; CDR2 reads SNEGSKA (reference sequence). J was trimmed by 4 bases and V by 5 bases; bases with no gene match: 14. The CDR3 length is 17 residues. The CDR3 region has the DNA TGCAGTGCTGCACGTGGGACAGTCGAGAAGTATAATTCACCCCTCCACTTT. It specifies CSAARGTVEKYNSPLHF.

This clonotype was counted a few times. This CDR3 is CASTPRGAPIYEQYF. In DNA form, the CDR3 reads TGTGCCAGCACCCCTCGGGGGGCGCCGATTTACGAGCAGTACTTC. The gene calls are TRBV12-3 or TRBV12-4 and TRBJ2-7; perhaps TRBD2 as D (7 bases). The CDR3 loop spans 15 amino acids. Trimming removed 7 bases at V and 4 bases at J, with 20 bases between.

This chain connects TRBV20-1 to TRBJ1-5, with D perhaps TRBD1 (5 bases). From germline, CDR1 is DFQATT and CDR2 SNEGSKA (reference sequence). The germline V and J ends were trimmed by 0 bases and 8 bases, with 17 bases remaining between them. This CDR3 has 15 residues. CDR3 sequence (DNA): TGCAGTGCTAGAGATCTACAGGCCCGCGGAGAGCCCCAGCATTTT. Its protein product is CSARDLQARGEPQHF.

This clonotype was seen repeatedly, ten times or more. This sequence joins TRBV4-1 and TRBJ1-5; tentative D call: TRBD1 (6 bases). Germline CDR1 reads MGHRA; CDR2 reads YSYEKL. Trimming shortened V by 5 bases and J by 7 bases, and 15 bases separated the two germline ends. The CDR3 has 14 amino acids. The CDR3 DNA is TGCGCCAGCAGCTCCCCGGGACAAGGACAGCCCCAGCATTTT. As protein: CASSSPGQGQPQHF.

This clonotype came up a few times. CDR3 DNA sequence: TGTGCCAGCAGCGAAAGTCCGTGGGGATATGGCTACACCTTC. This encodes CASSESPWGYGYTF. This chain connects TRBV9 to TRBJ1-2; no firm D call. V lost 3 bases and J lost 5, with 14 bases in between. The CDR3 spans 14 residues. Looked up from germline, CDR1 is SGDLS and CDR2 is YYNGEE.

The table lists this clonotype with a few counts. V is TRBV11-2 and J is TRBJ2-7; maybe TRBD2 (5 bases). The CDR3 spans 16 residues. V was shortened by 4 bases and J by 1 base, with 17 bases between the two germline ends. Per the germline V gene, CDR1 is SGHAT and CDR2 is FQNNGV. For the CDR3, the DNA is TGTGCCAGCAGCTACCGCGGCGGGCGGTCATCCTACGAGCAGTACTTC. Encoded protein: CASSYRGGRSSYEQYF.

This clonotype came up a few times. The chain is built from TRBV6-1 and TRBJ1-1; no clear D gene. Per the germline V gene, CDR1 is MNHNS and CDR2 is SASEGT. The CDR3 runs to 13 residues. The ends were cut back, 1 base at V and 5 bases at J, with 8 bases in the middle. The chain's CDR3 is CASSEDPGTEAFF. The DNA of the CDR3 is TGTGCCAGCAGTGAAGATCCAGGTACTGAAGCTTTCTTT.

The V call is TRBV5-5, the J call TRBJ2-2; TRBD2 might be the D (6 bases). This CDR3 region has 14 residues. V shed 0 bases and J shed 8 bases, with 11 bases lying between them. Germline CDR1 is SGHKS and CDR2 is YYEKEE (reference sequence). The CDR3 DNA is TGTGCCAGCAGCTTGGAACCGGGAGTTGGGGAGCTGTTTTTT. The encoded protein is CASSLEPGVGELFF.

This clonotype has just a few counts. The V and J genes are TRBV7-9 and TRBJ1-1, with a weak D call TRBD1 (5 bases). In germline, CDR1 is SEHNR, CDR2 FQNEAQ (reference sequence). V gave up 0 bases and J gave up 10 bases, with 12 bases separating them. The CDR3 runs to 13 residues. CDR3 residues: CASSLAQGIAAFF. The CDR3 bases are TGTGCCAGCAGCTTAGCCCAGGGAATAGCAGCTTTCTTT.

The V call is TRBV6-2 or TRBV6-3, the J call TRBJ1-1; tentatively, D is TRBD1 (5 bases). The V and J ends lost 6 bases and 0 bases respectively, with 14 bases between them. Germline CDR1 and CDR2: MNHEY and SVGEGT. The CDR3 spans 15 residues. Here the CDR3 reads CASSWGMGMNTEAFF. CDR3 coding DNA: TGTGCCAGCAGCTGGGGCATGGGAATGAACACTGAAGCTTTCTTT.

In this sample, this clonotype turned up many times. V gene TRBV11-1 combines with J gene TRBJ2-3; D not certain. Trimming cost V 4 bases and J 1 base, with 21 bases left between them. This CDR3 comprises 18 residues. The V gene's germline CDR1 is SGHAT and CDR2 FQDESV (reference sequence). The CDR3 is CASSSGSGSLVGTDTQYF. The CDR3, as DNA: TGTGCCAGCAGCTCTGGTTCTGGAAGTTTAGTAGGCACAGATACGCAGTATTTT.

For the CDR3, the DNA is TGTGCCAGCAGCGGGCTCGGGCGATCGTATGGCTACACCTTC. It codes for CASSGLGRSYGYTF. The rearrangement uses TRBV9 and TRBJ1-2; D not certain. Trimming removed 3 bases from V and 5 bases from J, with 14 bases in between. Germline assignment: CDR1 SGDLS and CDR2 YYNGEE. This CDR3 comprises 14 residues.

The rearrangement joins TRBV19 to TRBJ1-2; D unclear. The CDR3 length is 14 residues. V was cut by 3 bases and J by 3 bases, with 11 bases left in between. CDR1 is LNHDA, CDR2 SQIVND, per germline (reference sequence). Here the CDR3 DNA reads TGTGCCAGTAGTATTGGGGTTGGTTACTATGGCTACACCTTC. Translation: CASSIGVGYYGYTF.

V and J are TRBV2 and TRBJ2-3, with 10 bases aligning to TRBD2. Germline trimming cut 8 bases from V and 5 bases from J; bases unmatched to any gene: 7. The CDR3 loop spans 14 amino acids. Germline V gives CDR1 SNHLY, CDR2 FYNNEI. The CDR3 coding sequence is TGTGCCAGCCTTAGCGGGGGGTTCGGAGATACGCAGTATTTT. This sequence encodes CASLSGGFGDTQYF.

This clonotype was seen many times. V is TRBV7-9 and J is TRBJ2-5, with TRBD2 matching over 7 bases. The CDR3 loop spans 15 amino acids. The V gene's germline CDR1 is SEHNR and CDR2 FQNEAQ (reference sequence). V lost 5 bases, J lost 2 bases, and 8 bases stayed unmatched. CDR3 in DNA: TGTGCCAGCAGCAAACCCTGGGAGGGACAAGAGACCCAGTACTTC. This sequence encodes CASSKPWEGQETQYF.

V usage is TRBV27 and J usage is TRBJ2-7, with TRBD2 matching over 9 bases. Unmatched junction bases numbered 5, after V lost 2 bases and J lost 0 bases. Germline-derived CDR1 and CDR2 are MNHEY and SMNVEV (reference sequence). The CDR3 is made up of 16 amino acids. Here the CDR3 DNA reads TGTGCCAGCAGTTTAGGAGCGGGGGGCAGCTCCTACGAGCAGTACTTC. This translates into CASSLGAGGSSYEQYF.

The rearrangement joins TRBV5-6 to TRBJ2-7; 7 bases align to TRBD1. The CDR3 covers 14 residues. CDR1 is SGHDT, CDR2 YYEEEE, per germline. V trimming: 3 bases; J trimming: 3 bases; junction bases outside the gene matches: 6. The chain's CDR3 is CASSSGQINYEQYF. The CDR3 DNA sequence: TGTGCCAGCAGCTCGGGACAGATTAACTACGAGCAGTACTTC.